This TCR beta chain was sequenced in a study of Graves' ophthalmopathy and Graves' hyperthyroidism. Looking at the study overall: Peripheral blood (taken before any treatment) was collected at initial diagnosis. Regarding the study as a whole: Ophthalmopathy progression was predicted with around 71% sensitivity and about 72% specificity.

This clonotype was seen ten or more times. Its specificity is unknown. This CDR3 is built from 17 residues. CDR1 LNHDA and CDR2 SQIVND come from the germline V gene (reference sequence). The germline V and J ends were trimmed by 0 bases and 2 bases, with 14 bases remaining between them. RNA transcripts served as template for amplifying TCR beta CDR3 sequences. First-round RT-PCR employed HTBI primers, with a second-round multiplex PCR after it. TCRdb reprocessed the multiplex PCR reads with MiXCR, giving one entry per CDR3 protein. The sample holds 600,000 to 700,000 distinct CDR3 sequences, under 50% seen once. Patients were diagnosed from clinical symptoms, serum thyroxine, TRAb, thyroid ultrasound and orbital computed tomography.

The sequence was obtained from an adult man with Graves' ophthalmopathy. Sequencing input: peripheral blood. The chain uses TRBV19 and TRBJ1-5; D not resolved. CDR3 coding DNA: TGTGCCAGTAGTATAGATCGGACCCTCGGTCGCAATCAGCCCCAGCATTTT. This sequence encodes CASSIDRTLGRNQPQHF.